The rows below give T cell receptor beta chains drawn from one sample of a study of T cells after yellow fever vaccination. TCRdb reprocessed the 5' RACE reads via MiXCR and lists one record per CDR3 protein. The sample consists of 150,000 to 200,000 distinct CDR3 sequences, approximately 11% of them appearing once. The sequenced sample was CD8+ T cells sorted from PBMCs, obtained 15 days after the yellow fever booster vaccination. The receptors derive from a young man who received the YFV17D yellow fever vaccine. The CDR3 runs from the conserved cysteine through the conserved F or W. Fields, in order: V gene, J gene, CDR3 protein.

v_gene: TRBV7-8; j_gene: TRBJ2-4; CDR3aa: CASSTTGRIPKNIQYF
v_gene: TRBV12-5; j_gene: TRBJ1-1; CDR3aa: CASGFVGAEAFF
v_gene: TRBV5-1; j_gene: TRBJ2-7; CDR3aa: CASSYGQGLGTYEQYF
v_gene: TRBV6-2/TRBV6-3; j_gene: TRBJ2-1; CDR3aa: CASSISGSSYNEQFF
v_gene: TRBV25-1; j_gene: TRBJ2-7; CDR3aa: CASSESYEQYF
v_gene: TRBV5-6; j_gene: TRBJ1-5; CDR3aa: CASRIRDSNQPQHF
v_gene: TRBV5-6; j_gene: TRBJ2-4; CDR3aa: CASARNLAKNIQYF
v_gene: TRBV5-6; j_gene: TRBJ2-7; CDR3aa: CASSVGASYEQYF
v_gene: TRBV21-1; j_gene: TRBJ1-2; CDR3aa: CASSTPTGYYGYTF
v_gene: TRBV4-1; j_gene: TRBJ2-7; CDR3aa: CASSQTRTAYEQYF
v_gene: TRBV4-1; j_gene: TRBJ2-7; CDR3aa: CASSHDRSYEQYF
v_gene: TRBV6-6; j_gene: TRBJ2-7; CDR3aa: CASSPGTGFREQYF
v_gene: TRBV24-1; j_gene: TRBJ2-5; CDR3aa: CATSEKGQTWRETQYF
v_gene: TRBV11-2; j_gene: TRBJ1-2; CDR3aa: CASSSRGDDNGYTF
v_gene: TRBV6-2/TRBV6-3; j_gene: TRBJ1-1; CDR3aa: CASSYSLGLNTEAFF
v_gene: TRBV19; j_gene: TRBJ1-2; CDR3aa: CASRPGWGGYTF
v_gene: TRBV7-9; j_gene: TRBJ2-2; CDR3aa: CASRNPQGATNTGELFF
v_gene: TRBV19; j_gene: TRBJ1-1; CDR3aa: CASTFSQFEAFF
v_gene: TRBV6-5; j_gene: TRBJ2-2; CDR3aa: CASSTHAGENTGELFF
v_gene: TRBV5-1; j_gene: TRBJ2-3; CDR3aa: CASSQGTTFYSTDTQYF
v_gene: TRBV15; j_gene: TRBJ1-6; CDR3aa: CATSREPSSSYNSPLHF
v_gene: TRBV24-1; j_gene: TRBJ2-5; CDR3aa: CATSGSPGQETQYF
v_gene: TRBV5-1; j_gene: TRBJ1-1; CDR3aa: CASSDRTTQNTEAFF
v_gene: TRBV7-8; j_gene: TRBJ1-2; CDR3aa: CASSLVSGINYGYTF
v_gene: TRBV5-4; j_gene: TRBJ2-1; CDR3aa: CASSPAGLASWNEQFF
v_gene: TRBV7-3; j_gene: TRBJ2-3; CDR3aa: CASSSIGLLVSDTQYF
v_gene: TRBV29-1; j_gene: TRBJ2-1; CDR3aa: CSTGYNEQFF
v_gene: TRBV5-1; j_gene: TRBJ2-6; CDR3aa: CASKYLGQGPLSGANVLTF
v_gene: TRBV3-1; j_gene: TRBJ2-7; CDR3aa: CASSHGQGPAYEQYF